The entry below describes one T cell receptor beta chain. Its target is not known. Lacking the conserved final phenylalanine or tryptophan, this CDR3 likely reflects a read error. No DNA is shown, since the ends of the CDR3 on it are uncertain; the CDR3 is the one TCRdb lists. Construction of the TCR beta libraries employed iRepertoire HTBI primers in conjunction with Arm-PCR of CDR3 regions. TCRdb called the multiplex PCR reads again in MiXCR, with one record for every CDR3 protein. Of around 250,000 distinct CDR3 sequences listed, approximately 20% are singletons. The germline gives CDR1 SEHNR, CDR2 FQNEAQ (reference sequence). The CDR3 length equals 17 residues, ends included. Time point given: newly diagnosed GD, antithyroid drugs for less than 3 months. PBMC RNA was the source of the TCR library. The EDTA tubes were filled with roughly 10 milliliters of drawn peripheral blood. The source of the sample is a study of regulatory T cells in long-lasting Graves disease.

The study, taken as a whole, reports: Researchers examined only peripheral blood and not thyroid tissue.

This sample was also put to use in a study of T cells in Graves' hyperthyroidism and ophthalmopathy. That work adds: With the HTBI primer set, the TCR CDR3 went through a first round of RT-PCR.

This specimen consisted of peripheral blood mononuclear cells (PBMCs), obtained at new diagnosis, from a patient treated with antithyroid drugs. The TCR was taken from a woman aged 25-40 years with Graves disease. This sequence joins TRBV7-9 and TRBJ2-4; the table's D call of TRBD2 was not tested on the DNA. CDR3 protein: CASSLGGDIFYEQYFGP.